The clone carrying this T cell receptor (beta chain) has at least ten counts. The target antigen is unknown. This sample stems from a study of T-cell memory formation after mild COVID-19. The CDR3 runs to 15 residues. The V gene's germline CDR1 is SGHRS and CDR2 YFSETQ. Trimming took 3 bases from V and 2 from J; bases not matched to a gene: 3. General study results and limits: Some clones that responded were present in memory (sampled pre-infection), which suggests cross-reactive memory joined. Researchers report contracting CD4+ clones mostly in CM and EM, with CD8+ clones in EMRA.

With constant-segment primers, 5'RACE yielded cDNA libraries of TCR alpha and TCR beta that carried sample barcodes and UMIs. TCRdb passed the 5' RACE reads through MiXCR, listing each CDR3 protein once. The sample lists about 27,000 distinct CDR3 sequences, around 6.8% seen once, with around 14% in the top ten. The sample consisted of PBMCs or a T cell subset sorted from them (not recorded which). This chain connects TRBV5-1 to TRBJ2-2; the match to TRBD1 covers 8 bases. The sequence was obtained from an adult woman who had mild COVID-19 (a few samples of this study predate the infection). Cell type and time point are not known. The CDR3 nucleotides are TGCGCCAGCAGCTGGGGACAGGCTAACACCGGGGAGCTGTTTTTT. This codes for CASSWGQANTGELFF.